This TCR beta chain was recovered during a study of T cell repertoires in cytomegalovirus infection. Whole-study findings and limits: Totalled public TCR beta family frequency picked out people who carried CMV plus the relevant HLA.

TCRdb redid the calling of the reads with MiXCR, one entry per CDR3 protein. The sample yields about 34,000 distinct CDR3 sequences, over 50% seen once. Germline assignment: CDR1 MNHEY and CDR2 SVGAGI. V lost 8 bases to trimming and J lost 4 bases; unmatched junction nucleotides: 14. The CDR3 loop spans 17 amino acids. In regard to this clonotype: Its antigen is not known.

The specimen was CD8+ T cells from cultured PBMCs, collected from culture after CMV antigen stimulation. The clonotype originates from a human donor in good health (CMV status not recorded). Some clones in this sample may be carry-over from other donors' samples. The J gene is TRBJ2-6, the V gene TRBV6-5, with 7 bases lining up with TRBD2. The CDR3 sequence: CASYGLAGNAGANVLTF. CDR3 sequence (DNA): TGTGCCAGCTACGGATTAGCGGGTAACGCCGGGGCCAACGTCCTGACTTTC.